Below, 27 T cell receptor beta chains from the same sample are listed, as sequenced in a study of identical twins. TCRdb redid the calling of the 5' RACE reads with MiXCR, one entry per CDR3 protein. Counted here are 520,000 or so distinct CDR3 sequences, 22% occurring once; the ten biggest clones make up roughly 0.9%. This same sample was also part of a study on T cells expressing NK-cell markers.

Sequencing used CD4+ T cells sorted from blood. The receptors derive from a woman aged 18-29 years in good health.

This clonotype was seen many times. The rearrangement joins TRBV6-2 or TRBV6-3 to TRBJ1-1; possibly TRBD1 for D (6 bases). This CDR3 contains 16 residues. Trimming took off 7 bases at V and 5 bases at J, with 23 bases between the two ends. The germline gives CDR1 MNHEY, CDR2 SVGEGT. For the CDR3, the DNA is TGTGCCAGCACCCAATGGAAGGTAACAGGGAGGACTGAAGCTTTCTTT. The encoded protein is CASTQWKVTGRTEAFF.

The chain combines TRBV20-1 with TRBJ2-7, with 8 bases identical to TRBD2. V lost 6 bases to trimming and J lost 0 bases; unmatched junction nucleotides: 7. Germline CDR1 is DFQATT and CDR2 is SNEGSKA (reference sequence). The CDR3 contains 14 residues. The chain's CDR3 is CSAAVGTSSYEQYF. Here the CDR3 DNA reads TGCAGTGCAGCGGTTGGGACTAGCTCCTACGAGCAGTACTTC.

This clonotype was observed a handful of times. V gene TRBV6-5 combines with J gene TRBJ2-7; D might be TRBD2 (5 bases). V shed 0 bases and J shed 3 bases, with 12 bases lying between them. Per the germline V gene, CDR1 is MNHEY and CDR2 is SVGAGI. The CDR3 length is 15 residues. CDR3 region: CASSYSRNGGYEQYF. The CDR3 coding sequence is TGTGCCAGCAGTTACTCTCGGAACGGAGGCTACGAGCAGTACTTC.

The V gene is TRBV12-3 or TRBV12-4, the J gene TRBJ1-3; possible D gene TRBD1, 5 bases. V was shortened by 4 bases and J by 4 bases, with 17 bases between the two germline ends. The CDR3 is 16 residues long. The CDR3 DNA sequence: TGTGCCAGCAGTTCCCGTGGAGGGGCGCGGGGAAACACCATATATTTT. Amino acid sequence: CASSSRGGARGNTIYF.

The gene calls are TRBV4-1 and TRBJ2-5; D gene unclear. The CDR3 totals 15 residues. Trimming removed 1 base from V and 0 bases from J, with 9 bases in between. CDR1 MGHRA and CDR2 YSYEKL come from the germline V gene. The CDR3 region is CASSQGLEYQETQYF. In nucleotides, the CDR3 is TGCGCCAGCAGCCAAGGTCTCGAGTACCAAGAGACCCAGTACTTC.

This clonotype was seen a few times. V is TRBV12-3 or TRBV12-4 and J is TRBJ2-5; D is unresolved. Deletions cut 6 bases from V and 0 bases from J, with 11 bases between. This CDR3 comprises 14 residues. The chain's CDR3 is CASSPRRHQETQYF. For the CDR3, the DNA is TGTGCCAGCAGCCCGAGGAGACACCAAGAGACCCAGTACTTC.

This sequence joins TRBV9 and TRBJ2-7; TRBD1 matches 9 bases. V shed 0 bases and J 5 bases; nucleotides not matched to a gene: 9. Looked up from germline, CDR1 is SGDLS and CDR2 is YYNGEE. The CDR3 covers 16 residues. The CDR3 coding sequence is TGTGCCAGCAGCGTAGGGTCCGGGACAGGGTGGAACGAGCAGTACTTC. It yields the protein CASSVGSGTGWNEQYF. Complete variable domain (other parts from reference TRBV9 and TRBJ2-7): DSGVTQTPKHLITATGQRVTLRCSPRSGDLSVYWYQQSLDQGLQFLIQYYNGEERAKGNILERFSAQQFPDLHSELNLSSLELGDSALYFCASSVGSGTGWNEQYFGPGTRLTVT.

CDR3: CASSLVVSQPQHF. For the CDR3, the DNA is TGTGCCAGCAGTTTAGTGGTGAGTCAGCCCCAGCATTTT. The chain recombines TRBV27 with TRBJ1-5; D is undetermined. CDR3 length equals 13 residues. V lost 2 bases, J lost 6 bases, and 8 bases lay in between. The germline V gene has CDR1 MNHEY and CDR2 SMNVEV (reference sequence).

This clonotype occurred a few times. The chain couples TRBV11-2 to TRBJ2-1; the match to TRBD2 covers 8 bases. V lost 1 base and J lost 4; bases outside the gene matches: 6. CDR3 length equals 16 residues. CDR1 is SGHAT and CDR2 is FQNNGV in the germline V gene. The chain's CDR3 is CASSLAGGSLYNEQFF. CDR3 DNA: TGTGCCAGCAGCTTAGCGGGGGGGAGCCTGTACAATGAGCAGTTCTTC.

This chain links TRBV20-1 with TRBJ2-5; the D gene is possibly TRBD2 (6 bases). Trimming cost V 7 bases and J 4 bases, with 13 bases left between them. Per the germline V gene, CDR1 is DFQATT and CDR2 is SNEGSKA (reference sequence). This CDR3 is built from 12 residues. For the CDR3, the DNA is TGCAGTGGGGCGGGAACCGTAGAGACCCAGTACTTC. It codes for CSGAGTVETQYF.

The table lists this clonotype with many counts. The V call is TRBV10-3, the J call TRBJ2-7; D is tentatively TRBD1 or TRBD2 (7 bases each). Trimming removed 3 bases from V and 6 bases from J, with 18 bases in between. The CDR3 covers 15 residues. Germline-derived CDR1 and CDR2 are ENHRY and SYGVKD. CDR3 DNA sequence: TGTGCCATCAGTGACCCCTCGGGCAGGGGGGGCGAGCAGTACTTC. Its protein product is CAISDPSGRGGEQYF.

Written as DNA, the CDR3 is TGTGCCACCAGCAGGAGTCTCCTGAACACTGAAGCTTTCTTT. Residues: CATSRSLLNTEAFF. The chain carries TRBV15 and TRBJ1-1; D is uncertain. Trimming cost V 3 bases and J 0 bases, with 8 bases left between them. This CDR3 has 14 amino acids. The germline gives CDR1 LNHNV, CDR2 YYDKDF (reference sequence).

CDR3 protein: CSVTAGFYYEQYF. The CDR3 bases are TGCAGCGTTACAGCGGGATTCTACTACGAGCAGTACTTC. The J gene is TRBJ2-7, the V gene TRBV29-1; TRBD2 aligns across 7 bases. J lost 3 bases, V lost 5 bases, and 7 bases had no gene match. There are 13 residues in the CDR3. CDR1 SQVTM and CDR2 ANQGSEA come from the germline V gene.

The chain links TRBV5-1 to TRBJ2-7; no reliable D call. Per germline, CDR1 SGHRS and CDR2 YFSETQ. There are 18 residues in the CDR3. V lost 0 bases, J lost 4 bases, and 23 bases lay in between. The CDR3: CASSLAVTLQPGQYEQYF. CDR3 nucleotides: TGCGCCAGCAGCTTGGCCGTAACGCTTCAACCCGGGCAGTACGAGCAGTACTTC.

The V and J genes are TRBV7-2 and TRBJ1-4, with TRBD1 identical over 10 bases. The CDR3 is 14 amino acids. V dropped 4 bases and J dropped 11; count of bases not matched to a gene: 7. Looked up from germline, CDR1 is SGHTA and CDR2 is FQGNSA. The CDR3 DNA reads as TGTGCCAGCAGCTCGACAGGGGGCATGAGGAAACTGTTTTTT. This sequence encodes CASSSTGGMRKLFF.

This clonotype was detected many times. The chain uses TRBV12-3 or TRBV12-4 and TRBJ2-5; 7 nucleotides agree with TRBD1. V trimming: 3 bases; J trimming: 4 bases; junction bases outside the gene matches: 2. This CDR3 is built from 13 residues. The CDR3 region is CASSLSGGETQYF. The CDR3 DNA follows: TGTGCCAGCAGTTTGTCAGGGGGAGAGACCCAGTACTTC.

In this sample, this clonotype turned up once. The chain joins TRBV6-1 to TRBJ2-3; tentatively, D is TRBD1 (6 bases). The CDR3 totals 13 residues. Trimming stripped 4 bases from V and 5 bases from J, with 10 bases between. Germline-derived CDR1 and CDR2 are MNHNS and SASEGT. The CDR3 DNA follows: TGTGCCAGCAGTGTACAGGGAGTAGATACGCAGTATTTT. This encodes CASSVQGVDTQYF.

This clonotype has only a few counts. The chain joins TRBV6-2 or TRBV6-3 to TRBJ2-2; 9 positions agree with TRBD1. V trimming: 7 bases; J trimming: 6 bases; junction bases outside the gene matches: 9. The CDR3 runs 15 residues. Germline loops: CDR1 MNHEY, CDR2 SVGEGT. As DNA, the CDR3 is TGTGCCAGCACTTTCACAGGGGGCGCCCCCGGGGAGCTGTTTTTT. This encodes CASTFTGGAPGELFF.

This clonotype was seen more than once but under ten times. The chain recombines TRBV12-3 or TRBV12-4 with TRBJ2-4; D gene unclear. This CDR3 spans 14 amino acids. The V end lost 8 bases, the J end lost 7 bases, and 18 bases lay between the germline ends. CDR3 DNA sequence: TGTGCCAGCTCCCGCTCGGCCCCTGGGAACATTCAGTACTTC. Protein product: CASSRSAPGNIQYF.

This chain connects TRBV5-5 to TRBJ2-5; TRBD2 is a possible D gene (5 bases). V was pared by 0 bases and J by 7 bases, with 13 bases between. CDR1 SGHKS and CDR2 YYEKEE come from the germline V gene (reference sequence). CDR3 length equals 14 residues. CDR3 bases: TGTGCCAGCAGCTTGGAGAGGGCAGATTCGACCCAGTACTTC. Protein sequence: CASSLERADSTQYF.

This clonotype was seen a few times. The V and J genes are TRBV11-2 and TRBJ2-5, with 11 bases identical to TRBD2. Per germline, CDR1 SGHAT and CDR2 FQNNGV. This CDR3 contains 15 residues. Unmatched junction bases numbered 5, after V lost 3 bases and J lost 5 bases. This CDR3 is CASSFPSGRWETQYF. The CDR3 DNA reads as TGTGCCAGCAGCTTCCCTAGCGGGAGGTGGGAGACCCAGTACTTC.

The chain couples TRBV24-1 to TRBJ2-1, with 7 positions matching TRBD1. V lost 2 bases and J lost 9; bases outside the gene matches: 9. CDR1 and CDR2 (germline): KGHDR, SFDVKD. The CDR3 spans 15 residues. The CDR3 here is CATSDSRTGSGEQFF. The DNA of the CDR3 is TGTGCCACCAGTGATTCCCGGACAGGATCGGGTGAGCAGTTCTTC.

V gene TRBV9 combines with J gene TRBJ2-1; the match to TRBD2 covers 13 bases. This CDR3 comprises 15 residues. Germline loops: CDR1 SGDLS, CDR2 YYNGEE. With V trimmed by 4 bases and J by 9 bases, 7 bases remained unmatched. In DNA form, the CDR3 reads TGTGCCAGCAGCTTTACTAGCGGGAGGGCTAGTGAGCAGTTCTTC. It codes for CASSFTSGRASEQFF.

This rearrangement joins TRBV7-9 to TRBJ1-1; 9 bases line up with TRBD1. J was trimmed by 4 bases and V by 5 bases; bases with no gene match: 11. CDR1 and CDR2 (germline): SEHNR, FQNEAQ (reference sequence). The CDR3 totals 16 residues. The CDR3 sequence: CASSSPGTGLITEAFF. The CDR3 DNA reads as TGTGCCAGCAGCAGTCCCGGGACAGGGTTGATCACTGAAGCTTTCTTT. Using reference TRBV7-9 and TRBJ1-1 for the parts outside the CDR3, the full variable domain is DTGVSQNPRHKITKRGQNVTFRCDPISEHNRLYWYRQTLGQGPEFLTYFQNEAQLEKSRLLSDRFSAERPKGSFSTLEIQRTEQGDSAMYLCASSSPGTGLITEAFFGQGTRLTVV.

The CDR3 region has the DNA TGTGCCAGCAGCGTAGAATTCGGGGCTATTAATTCACCCCTCCACTTT. Its protein product is CASSVEFGAINSPLHF. The chain uses TRBV7-9 and TRBJ1-6, with a possible D match to TRBD1 (5 bases). CDR1 is SEHNR, CDR2 FQNEAQ, per germline (reference sequence). This CDR3 has 16 residues. Trimming removed 5 bases at V and 6 bases at J, with 17 bases between.

This clonotype was counted ten times or more. The CDR3 region has the DNA TGTGCCAGCATGGTGCGGGTACCATACAATGAGCAGTTCTTC. Its protein product is CASMVRVPYNEQFF. The rearrangement joins TRBV7-9 to TRBJ2-1; perhaps TRBD2 as D (5 bases). V shed 7 bases and J shed 4 bases, with 14 bases lying between them. The CDR3 runs to 14 residues. Germline lookup yields CDR1 SEHNR and CDR2 FQNEAQ (reference sequence).

The chain is built from TRBV4-2 and TRBJ1-2; D remains unclear. Germline V gene lookup returns CDR1 LGHNA and CDR2 YNFKEQ. The V end was cut by 1 base, the J end by 5 bases, with 11 bases between. The CDR3 contains 14 residues. The CDR3 nucleotides are TGTGCCAGCAGCCAAGTTTCAGAGAGGTATGGCTACACCTTC. Translated: CASSQVSERYGYTF.